This T cell receptor beta chain was profiled in a study of OX40 agonist ivuxolimab in advanced cancers. Study-level background: Intravenous ivuxolimab was administered to patients every 2 weeks at 0.01 to 10 mg/kg. Whole-study findings and limits: Part of the nonresponder group also had normalized T-cell clonal expansion that was low. Individuals who were partial responders at 0.1-3.0 mg/kg had clonal expansion that ranked among the lowest.

Blood draws occurred at baseline, cycle 4 day 1, and cycle 7 day 1. Clones were sequenced by immunoSEQ multiplex PCR, and TCRdb holds only the in-frame ones, with some missing. The data hold about 29,000 clones, with more than 75% observed a single time. On this clone itself: Its antigen is currently unknown. Compared with germline, one end of the junction differs, possibly owing to a read error.

Germline V gene sequence: CDR1 SGHVS, CDR2 FNYEAQ. The CDR3 length is 13 residues. This chain joins TRBV7-6 and TRBJ1-1; 9 bases agree with TRBD1. This sequence was found in an adult with an advanced solid tumor such as melanoma, head and neck, liver or kidney cancer. The sample was CD4+ or CD8+ T cells sorted from blood, taken in a trial of the OX40 agonist ivuxolimab. This CDR3 is CVSSWDRETEAFF. The DNA for the CDR3 is TGTGTCAGCAGCTGGGACAGGGAAACTGAAGCTTTCTTT. Based on the CDR3 plus reference TRBV7-6 and TRBJ1-1, the full variable domain is GAGVSQSPRYKVTKRGQDVALRCDPISGHVSLYWYRQALGQGPEFLTYFNYEAQQDKSGLPNDRFSAERPEGSISTLTIQRTEQRDSAMYRCVSSWDRETEAFFGQGTRLTVV.